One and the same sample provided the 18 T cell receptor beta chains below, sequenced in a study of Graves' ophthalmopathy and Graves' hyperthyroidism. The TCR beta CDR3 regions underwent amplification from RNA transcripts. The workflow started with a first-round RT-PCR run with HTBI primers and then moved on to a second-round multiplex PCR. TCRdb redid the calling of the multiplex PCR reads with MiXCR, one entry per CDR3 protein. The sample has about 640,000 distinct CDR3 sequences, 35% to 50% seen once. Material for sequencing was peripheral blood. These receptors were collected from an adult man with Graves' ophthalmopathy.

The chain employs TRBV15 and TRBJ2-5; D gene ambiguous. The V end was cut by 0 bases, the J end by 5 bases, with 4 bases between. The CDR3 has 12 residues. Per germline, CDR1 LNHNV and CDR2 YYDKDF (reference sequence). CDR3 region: CATSRDRETQYF. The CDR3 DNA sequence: TGTGCCACCAGCAGAGACAGGGAGACCCAGTACTTC.

The CDR3: CSVGGSGVVGETQYF. In DNA, the CDR3 is TGCAGCGTCGGGGGGTCTGGGGTTGTTGGGGAGACCCAGTACTTC. The V gene is TRBV29-1, the J gene TRBJ2-5; TRBD2 aligns across 7 bases. Germline values: CDR1 SQVTM, CDR2 ANQGSEA. The J segment lost 5 bases and the V segment lost 6 bases, leaving 15 bases of the junction unmatched. This CDR3 has 15 residues.

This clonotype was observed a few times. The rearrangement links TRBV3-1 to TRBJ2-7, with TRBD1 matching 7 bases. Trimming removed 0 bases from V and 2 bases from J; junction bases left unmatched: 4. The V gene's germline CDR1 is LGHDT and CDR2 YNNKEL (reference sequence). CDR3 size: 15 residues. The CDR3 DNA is TGTGCCAGCAGCCAAGATTGGACAGGAGCCTACGAGCAGTACTTC. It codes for CASSQDWTGAYEQYF.

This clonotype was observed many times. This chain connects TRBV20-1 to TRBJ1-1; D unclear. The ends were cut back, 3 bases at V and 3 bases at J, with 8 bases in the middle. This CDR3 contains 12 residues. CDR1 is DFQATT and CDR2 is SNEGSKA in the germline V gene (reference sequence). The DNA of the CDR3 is TGCAGTGCTAGTGAGAGGGACACTGAAGCTTTCTTT. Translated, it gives CSASERDTEAFF.

The CDR3 sequence is CASTRAKKLEGSTEAFF. The CDR3 DNA follows: TGTGCCAGCACTCGAGCCAAGAAGCTAGAGGGGAGCACTGAAGCTTTCTTT. The chain carries TRBV6-6 and TRBJ1-1, with D possibly being TRBD1 (5 bases). Germline V gene sequence: CDR1 MNHNY, CDR2 SVGAGI (reference sequence). V gave up 7 bases and J gave up 4 bases, with 25 bases separating them. This CDR3 region has 17 residues.

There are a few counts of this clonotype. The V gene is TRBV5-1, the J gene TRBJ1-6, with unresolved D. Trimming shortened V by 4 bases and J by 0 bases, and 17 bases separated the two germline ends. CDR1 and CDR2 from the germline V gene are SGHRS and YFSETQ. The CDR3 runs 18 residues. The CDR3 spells CASSVNRRGASYNSPLHF. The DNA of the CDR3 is TGCGCCAGCAGCGTCAACCGCAGAGGTGCCTCCTATAATTCACCCCTCCACTTT.

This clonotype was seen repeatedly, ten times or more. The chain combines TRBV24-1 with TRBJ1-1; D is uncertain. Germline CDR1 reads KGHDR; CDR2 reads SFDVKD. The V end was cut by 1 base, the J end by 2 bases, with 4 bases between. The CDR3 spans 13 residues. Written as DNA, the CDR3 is TGTGCCACCAGTGATTTCCCCAACACTGAAGCTTTCTTT. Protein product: CATSDFPNTEAFF.

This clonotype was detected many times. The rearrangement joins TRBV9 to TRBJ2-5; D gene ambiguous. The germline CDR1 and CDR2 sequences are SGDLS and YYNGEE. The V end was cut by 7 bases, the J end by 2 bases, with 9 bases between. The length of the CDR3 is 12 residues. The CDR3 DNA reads TGTGCCAGCGGCACGGCGCAAGAGACCCAGTACTTC. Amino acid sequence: CASGTAQETQYF.

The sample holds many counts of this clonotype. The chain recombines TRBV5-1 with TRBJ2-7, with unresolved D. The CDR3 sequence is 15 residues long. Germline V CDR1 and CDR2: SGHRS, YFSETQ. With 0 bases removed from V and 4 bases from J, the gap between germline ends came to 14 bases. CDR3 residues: CASSLADGGWYEQYF. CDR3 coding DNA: TGCGCCAGCAGCTTGGCCGACGGCGGATGGTACGAGCAGTACTTC. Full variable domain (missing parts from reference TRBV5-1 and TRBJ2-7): KAGVTQTPRYLIKTRGQQVTLSCSPISGHRSVSWYQQTPGQGLQFLFEYFSETQRNKGNFPGRFSGRQFSNSRSEMNVSTLELGDSALYLCASSLADGGWYEQYFGPGTRLTVT.

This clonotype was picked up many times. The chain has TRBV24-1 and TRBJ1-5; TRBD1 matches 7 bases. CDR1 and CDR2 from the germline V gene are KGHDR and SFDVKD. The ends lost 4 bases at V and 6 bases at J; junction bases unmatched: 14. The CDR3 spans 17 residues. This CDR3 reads CATSDRKTGRAIQPQHF. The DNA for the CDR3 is TGTGCCACCAGTGACCGAAAGACAGGGCGCGCGATTCAGCCCCAGCATTTT.

CDR3 bases: TGTGCCAGTAGCACCGGGACGGTTATGAACACTGAAGCTTTCTTT. Its translation is CASSTGTVMNTEAFF. The chain links TRBV12-3 or TRBV12-4 to TRBJ1-1; D perhaps matches TRBD1 (5 bases). The V end lost 9 bases, the J end lost 0 bases, and 17 bases lay between the germline ends. CDR3 length equals 15 residues.

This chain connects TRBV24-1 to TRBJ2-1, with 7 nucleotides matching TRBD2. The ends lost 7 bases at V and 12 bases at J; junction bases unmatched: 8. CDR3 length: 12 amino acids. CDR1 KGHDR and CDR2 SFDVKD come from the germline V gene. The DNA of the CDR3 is TGTGCCACCAGCGGGGGGAGTTCAAGGCAGTTCTTC. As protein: CATSGGSSRQFF.

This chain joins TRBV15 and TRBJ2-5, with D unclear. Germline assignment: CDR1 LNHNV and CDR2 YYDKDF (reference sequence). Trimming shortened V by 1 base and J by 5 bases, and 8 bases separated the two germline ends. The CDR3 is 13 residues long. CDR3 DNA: TGTGCCACCAGCAGAGCTCCGGGTGAGACCCAGTACTTC. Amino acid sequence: CATSRAPGETQYF.

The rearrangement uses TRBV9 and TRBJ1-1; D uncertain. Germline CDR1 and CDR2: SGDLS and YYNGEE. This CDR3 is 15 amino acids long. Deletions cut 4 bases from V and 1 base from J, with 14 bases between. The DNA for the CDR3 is TGTGCCAGCAGCCAAGACGGGTTTTCGAACACTGAAGCTTTCTTT. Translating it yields CASSQDGFSNTEAFF.

The CDR3 is CASSQGPRLNTEAFF. CDR3 DNA: TGCGCCAGCAGCCAAGGGCCCAGGCTGAACACTGAAGCTTTCTTT. The chain combines TRBV4-1 with TRBJ1-1; D is unresolved. The germline V and J ends were trimmed by 1 base and 0 bases, with 9 bases remaining between them. This CDR3 is 15 amino acids long. Germline V lookup: CDR1 MGHRA, CDR2 YSYEKL.

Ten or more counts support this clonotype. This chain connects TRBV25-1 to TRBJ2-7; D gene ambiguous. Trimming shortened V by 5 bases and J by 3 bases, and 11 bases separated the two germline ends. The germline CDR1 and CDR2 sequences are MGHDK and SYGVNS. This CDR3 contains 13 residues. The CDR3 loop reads CASSSRYNYEQYF. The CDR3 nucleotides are TGTGCCAGCAGTAGCAGGTATAACTACGAGCAGTACTTC.

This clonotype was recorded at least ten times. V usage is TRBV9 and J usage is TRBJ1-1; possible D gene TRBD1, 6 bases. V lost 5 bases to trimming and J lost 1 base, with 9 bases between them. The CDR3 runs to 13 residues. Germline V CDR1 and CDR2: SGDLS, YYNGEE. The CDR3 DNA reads TGTGCCAGCAGTCGGACAGCGAACACTGAAGCTTTCTTT. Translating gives CASSRTANTEAFF.

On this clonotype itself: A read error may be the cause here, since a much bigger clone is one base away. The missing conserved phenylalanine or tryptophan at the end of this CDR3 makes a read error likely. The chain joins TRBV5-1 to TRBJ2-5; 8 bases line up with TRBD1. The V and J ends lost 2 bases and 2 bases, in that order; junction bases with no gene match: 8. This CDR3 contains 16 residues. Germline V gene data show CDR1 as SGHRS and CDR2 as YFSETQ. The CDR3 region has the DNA TGCGCCAGCAGCTTAGCGTGGGACAGGACACAAGAGACCCAGTACCTC. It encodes CASSLAWDRTQETQYL.